Reported below is one T cell receptor (beta chain). Its target is unknown. Researchers ran the assay at a deep level. How the authors handled the data: From ImmunoSEQ came sequences covering only the junction and carrying no quality scores, so filtering differed. Some clones are missing from TCRdb's copy, which holds only in-frame ones; the method was immunoSEQ multiplex PCR. V, J and clone size are taken as reported in that table, and D and trimming were inferred from the DNA itself. This repertoire shows about half a million clones, 70% to 80% found once; its top ten account for roughly 13%. CDR1 and CDR2 (germline): LNHDA, SQIVND (reference sequence). Between the trimmed V and J ends, which lost 2 bases and 0 bases, there was a span of 11 bases. The length of the CDR3 is 17 residues. This entry belongs to a study of shared clonotypes between healthy human individuals. Study-wide findings and caveats: An anticipated effect of sequencing depth on clonotype sharing among donors was recognized.

The receptor was derived from a woman aged 35 to 49 in good health. Some clones in this sample may be carry-over from other donors' samples. Material for sequencing was PBMCs. The chain carries TRBV19 and TRBJ2-6; D might be TRBD1 or TRBD2, each matching 5 bases. In DNA, the CDR3 is TGTGCCAGTAGTATACAGGGACCCCTCTCTGGGGCCAACGTCCTGACTTTC. Protein sequence: CASSIQGPLSGANVLTF.